The 24 T cell receptor beta chains below were found in one sample sequenced in a study of shared T cell receptors in the human thymus listed by TCRdb under 2021. Libraries came from the immunoSEQ multiplex PCR assay. TCRdb stores this immuneACCESS table with in-frame sequences only. Part of the clones is absent; in the studies checked, under half of the shortfall reflects unresolved V genes, and no reason is known for the rest. This sample comprises 700,000 or so clones, 70% to 90% of them detected only once. The ten largest clones capture approximately 0.01% of the sample. The same data also went into a second study, on human thymus T cells.

Sample: thymocytes. The receptors stem from a girl in the first two years of life with a congenital heart defect. Donor details come from another sample of the same person, matched by shared clones.

V and J are TRBV25-1 and TRBJ1-2; TRBD1 matches 10 bases. The V and J ends lost 5 bases and 8 bases, in that order; junction bases with no gene match: 14. CDR3 length: 16 residues. The germline V gene encodes CDR1 MGHDK and CDR2 SYGVNS. CDR3 residues: CASSRLWGQGMRGYTF. The CDR3 DNA follows: TGTGCCAGCAGTCGTTTATGGGGACAGGGGATGAGAGGCTACACCTTC.

J is TRBJ2-2 and V is TRBV18, with 9 nucleotides matching TRBD2. The germline CDR1 and CDR2 sequences are KGHSH and LQKENI. The CDR3 sequence is 17 residues long. With 1 base clipped from V and 5 bases from J, the junction kept 8 bases outside the gene matches. For the CDR3, the DNA is TGTGCCAGCTCACCACGAGGGCGACTAGCGGTAACCGGGGAGCTGTTTTTT. Translated, it gives CASSPRGRLAVTGELFF.

This clone was observed once. V usage is TRBV7-8 and J usage is TRBJ1-6; no reliable D call. Trimming took off 5 bases at V and 4 bases at J, with 30 bases between the two ends. Germline loops: CDR1 SGHVS, CDR2 FQNEAQ. CDR3 length: 21 amino acids. The CDR3 region is CASSLRDVGQENGPYNSPLHF. The CDR3 nucleotides read TGTGCCAGCAGCCTACGTGACGTAGGCCAGGAAAACGGCCCTTATAATTCACCCCTCCACTTT.

This chain joins TRBV6-1 and TRBJ1-5, with D unclear. V shed 6 bases and J shed 7 bases, with 16 bases lying between them. CDR1 is MNHNS and CDR2 is SASEGT in the germline V gene. The CDR3 has 14 amino acids. The DNA for the CDR3 is TGTGCCAGCAGCGGACGGGGTTCGCGCCAGCCCCAGCATTTT. Protein sequence: CASSGRGSRQPQHF.

This chain connects TRBV5-6 to TRBJ1-6; 7 nucleotides align to TRBD1. V lost 3 bases to trimming and J lost 0 bases; unmatched junction nucleotides: 6. The V gene's germline CDR1 is SGHDT and CDR2 YYEEEE. The CDR3 consists of 17 residues. The CDR3 protein is CASSYRQGGSYNSPLHF. CDR3 sequence (DNA): TGTGCCAGCAGCTATAGACAGGGCGGCTCCTATAATTCACCCCTCCACTTT. The complete variable domain, with remaining parts taken from reference TRBV5-6 and TRBJ1-6, reads DAGVTQSPTHLIKTRGQQVTLRCSPKSGHDTVSWYQQALGQGPQFIFQYYEEEERQRGNFPDRFSGHQFPNYSSELNVNALLLGDSALYLCASSYRQGGSYNSPLHFGNGTRLTVT.

This chain links TRBV13 with TRBJ1-3; 10 nucleotides line up with TRBD1. V lost 4 bases and J lost 4; bases outside the gene matches: 10. This CDR3 contains 17 residues. Germline values: CDR1 PRHDT, CDR2 FYEKMQ (reference sequence). The CDR3 protein is CASSSRDRGARGNTIYF. Written as DNA, the CDR3 is TGTGCCAGCAGCTCCCGGGACAGGGGAGCGAGGGGAAACACCATATATTTT.

The chain is built from TRBV7-2 and TRBJ2-5, with 10 nucleotides matching TRBD1. Germline CDR1 is SGHTA and CDR2 is FQGNSA. The V and J ends lost 4 bases and 5 bases, in that order; junction bases with no gene match: 10. This CDR3 comprises 16 residues. The CDR3 DNA reads TGTGCCAGCAGCTGGGGAAGACAGGGGGCAGGCGAGACCCAGTACTTC. Translated: CASSWGRQGAGETQYF.

The chain joins TRBV28 to TRBJ1-2, with D hard to call. Looked up from germline, CDR1 is MDHEN and CDR2 is SYDVKM. V was shortened by 3 bases and J by 4 bases, with 9 bases between the two germline ends. This CDR3 comprises 13 residues. This chain's CDR3 is CASSFFSFYGYTF. CDR3 bases: TGTGCCAGCAGTTTTTTCAGTTTCTATGGCTACACCTTC.

V gene TRBV6-6 combines with J gene TRBJ2-2; 9 nucleotides match TRBD1. Germline-derived CDR1 and CDR2 are MNHNY and SVGAGI (reference sequence). V dropped 5 bases and J dropped 2; count of bases not matched to a gene: 3. The CDR3 consists of 15 residues. CDR3 nucleotide sequence: TGTGCCAGCAGTAACAGGGGGCGTAACACCGGGGAGCTGTTTTTT. Amino acids: CASSNRGRNTGELFF.

The rearrangement uses TRBV7-3 and TRBJ1-2; D is uncertain. Germline V gene data show CDR1 as SGHTA and CDR2 as FQGTGA. The V end was cut by 2 bases, the J end by 12 bases, with 19 bases between. The CDR3 sequence is 14 residues long. The CDR3 coding sequence is TGTGCCAGCAGCTTATTAATACTCCACCCCTATAACACCTTC. Its translation: CASSLLILHPYNTF.

V and J are TRBV5-5 and TRBJ2-7; D gene uncertain. This CDR3 spans 14 amino acids. Trimming stripped 5 bases from V and 3 bases from J, with 15 bases between. The germline gives CDR1 SGHKS, CDR2 YYEKEE (reference sequence). CDR3 in DNA: TGTGCCAGCAGACCTGAGACTTTAGTCTACGAGCAGTACTTC. Residues: CASRPETLVYEQYF. Full variable domain (outside the CDR3, taken from reference TRBV5-5 and TRBJ2-7): DAGVTQSPTHLIKTRGQQVTLRCSPISGHKSVSWYQQVLGQGPQFIFQYYEKEERGRGNFPDRFSARQFPNYSSELNVNALLLGDSALYLCASRPETLVYEQYFGPGTRLTVT.

This chain joins TRBV5-4 and TRBJ1-1, with 11 bases that match TRBD1. Germline V gene lookup returns CDR1 SGHNT and CDR2 YYREEE (reference sequence). The V and J ends lost 4 bases and 4 bases, in that order; junction bases with no gene match: 6. CDR3 length: 15 amino acids. CDR3 amino acids: CASSRTGTGGTEAFF. The CDR3 DNA is TGTGCCAGCAGCCGAACCGGGACAGGGGGCACTGAAGCTTTCTTT. Full variable domain (remainder filled in from reference TRBV5-4 and TRBJ1-1): ETGVTQSPTHLIKTRGQQVTLRCSSQSGHNTVSWYQQALGQGPQFIFQYYREEENGRGNFPPRFSGLQFPNYSSELNVNALELDDSALYLCASSRTGTGGTEAFFGQGTRLTVV.

In this sample, this clone turned up once. The CDR3 DNA is TGTGCCAGCAGTTTTGGCGGGGGGGCCGATGAGACCCAGTACTTC. Amino acids: CASSFGGGADETQYF. The chain uses TRBV27 and TRBJ2-5, with 9 bases aligning to TRBD2. The CDR3 contains 15 residues. CDR1 and CDR2 (germline): MNHEY, SMNVEV (reference sequence). V was clipped by 3 bases and J by 5 bases; unmatched bases: 7.

This clone came up once. The chain uses TRBV5-4 and TRBJ1-2; D is unresolved. V lost 2 bases, J lost 6 bases, and 17 bases lay in between. The CDR3 length is 15 residues. Germline V gene sequence: CDR1 SGHNT, CDR2 YYREEE (reference sequence). Written as DNA, the CDR3 is TGTGCCAGCAGCTTCCCCCACAATTACCCCAATGGCTACACCTTC. This codes for CASSFPHNYPNGYTF.

J is TRBJ2-1 and V is TRBV6-1; 9 positions agree with TRBD2. This CDR3 has 18 amino acids. The germline V gene has CDR1 MNHNS and CDR2 SASEGT. The junction had 12 bases not matched to a gene; V was cut back by 1 base and J by 5 bases. CDR3 coding DNA: TGTGCCAGCAGTGAAGATACTAGCGGGCCCCCAATTCACAATGAGCAGTTCTTC. Translating gives CASSEDTSGPPIHNEQFF.

V is TRBV2 and J is TRBJ1-2; D call uncertain. Per germline, CDR1 SNHLY and CDR2 FYNNEI. V lost 8 bases and J lost 6, with 10 bases in between. The CDR3 runs to 11 residues. The CDR3 reads CASRRSDGYTF. CDR3 DNA sequence: TGTGCCAGCCGTAGAAGTGATGGCTACACCTTC.

The V gene is TRBV11-2, the J gene TRBJ2-7, with 11 bases identical to TRBD1. The trim removed 6 bases at V and 5 bases at J, leaving 9 bases unmatched. This CDR3 spans 15 amino acids. CDR1 is SGHAT and CDR2 is FQNNGV in the germline V gene. CDR3 residues: CASSLTPGQGDEQYF. For the CDR3, the DNA is TGTGCCAGCAGTCTTACCCCGGGACAGGGGGACGAGCAGTACTTC.

The J gene is TRBJ2-7, the V gene TRBV28, with D possibly being TRBD2 (7 bases). The CDR3 extends over 16 amino acids. Germline V gene lookup returns CDR1 MDHEN and CDR2 SYDVKM. Trimming removed 6 bases from V and 0 bases from J, with 18 bases in between. The CDR3 loop is CASRELGGASSYEQYF. CDR3 bases: TGTGCCAGCAGGGAATTGGGGGGGGCGAGCTCCTACGAGCAGTACTTC. The full variable domain, its missing parts supplied by reference TRBV28 and TRBJ2-7, is DVKVTQSSRYLVKRTGEKVFLECVQDMDHENMFWYRQDPGLGLRLIYFSYDVKMKEKGDIPEGYSVSREKKERFSLILESASTNQTSMYLCASRELGGASSYEQYFGPGTRLTVT.

The chain uses TRBV7-9 and TRBJ1-1; TRBD1 matches 7 bases. The CDR3 is 16 amino acids. Germline V gene sequence: CDR1 SEHNR, CDR2 FQNEAQ (reference sequence). V shed 9 bases and J 1 base; nucleotides not matched to a gene: 14. The CDR3 loop reads CASFIPGDRTNTEAFF. In DNA, the CDR3 is TGTGCCAGTTTCATCCCGGGGGACAGAACGAACACTGAAGCTTTCTTT.

The genes are TRBV27 and TRBJ2-7; 7 bases agree with TRBD1. CDR1 and CDR2 (germline): MNHEY, SMNVEV (reference sequence). Trimming cost V 5 bases and J 3 bases; bases outside gene matches: 7. This CDR3 is 14 amino acids long. The CDR3 DNA reads as TGTGCCAGCAGTCTAGGGACAGCCGGCTACGAGCAGTACTTC. Encoded protein: CASSLGTAGYEQYF.

The chain couples TRBV5-1 to TRBJ1-2; 7 bases line up with TRBD1. The V gene's germline CDR1 is SGHRS and CDR2 YFSETQ. The CDR3 spans 15 residues. V dropped 0 bases and J dropped 3; count of bases not matched to a gene: 5. CDR3 sequence reads: CASSLEAGGDYGYTF. Written as DNA, the CDR3 is TGCGCCAGCAGCTTGGAAGCAGGGGGAGACTATGGCTACACCTTC.

The V call is TRBV5-4, the J call TRBJ1-5; D possibly corresponds to TRBD1 (6 bases). CDR1 is SGHNT, CDR2 YYREEE, per germline (reference sequence). V lost 3 bases and J 2 bases, leaving 9 bases between the germline ends. CDR3 length equals 14 residues. The CDR3 reads CASSWGQGNQPQHF. CDR3 nucleotide sequence: TGTGCCAGCAGCTGGGGGCAGGGCAATCAGCCCCAGCATTTT. The whole variable domain, filled in from reference TRBV5-4 and TRBJ1-5, reads ETGVTQSPTHLIKTRGQQVTLRCSSQSGHNTVSWYQQALGQGPQFIFQYYREEENGRGNFPPRFSGLQFPNYSSELNVNALELDDSALYLCASSWGQGNQPQHFGDGTRLSIL.

The chain recombines TRBV4-1 with TRBJ2-7; a weak D match, TRBD1 (5 bases). The CDR3 totals 16 residues. Trimming left V 0 bases short and J 3 bases short, with 15 bases between. The germline CDR1 and CDR2 sequences are MGHRA and YSYEKL. The CDR3 reads CASSQDRGRLIYEQYF. The CDR3 region has the DNA TGCGCCAGCAGCCAAGATAGGGGCAGGCTAATCTACGAGCAGTACTTC.

V gene TRBV19 combines with J gene TRBJ2-3; D perhaps matches TRBD1 (5 bases). The CDR3 runs to 16 residues. CDR1 is LNHDA, CDR2 SQIVND, per germline (reference sequence). Trimming left V 4 bases short and J 4 bases short, with 18 bases between. In nucleotides, the CDR3 is TGTGCCAGTAGTACTAAAGGGGTGCACACAGCAGATACGCAGTATTTT. Protein: CASSTKGVHTADTQYF.